This TCR beta chain was recovered during a study of CD8+ T cells in alopecia areata. General study findings and limits: While patients received tofacitinib, many expanded lesional clones remained present in scalp and blood. Sequence data from scalp samples additionally include resident alphabeta T cells of normal skin.

As regards this clone: The antigen remains unidentified. This sample includes further DNA sequences coding for the same CDR3.

RNA extraction was followed by reverse transcription into cDNA, which acted as the sequencing template. The table came from immunoSEQ multiplex PCR; TCRdb's copy has only in-frame clones and leaves some out. The sample contains 180,000 or so clones, 50% to 65% of which appear only once. Trimming took 0 bases from V and 5 from J, leaving 5 bases between them. This CDR3 region has 13 residues. Germline values: CDR1 SGDLS, CDR2 YYNGEE. Treatment described: oral pan-JAK inhibitor, 5-10 mg twice daily. The authors sorted CD4+ and CD8+ T cells from PBMCs. The specimen was CD8+ T cells sorted from blood, collected at week 24, from a patient treated with tofacitinib. The TCR originated in a human donor with alopecia areata. The rearrangement links TRBV9 to TRBJ2-2; no clear D gene. The CDR3 is CASSVEYTGELFF. DNA of the CDR3: TGTGCCAGCAGCGTAGAGTATACCGGGGAGCTGTTTTTT.